Each of the 32 T cell receptor beta chains below was sequenced from the same sample in a study of CD4 T cells in relation to SARS-CoV-2 and coronaviruses. For these receptors, no antigen is known. The table came from immunoSEQ multiplex PCR; TCRdb's copy has only in-frame clones and leaves some out. The sample includes 40,000 or so clones, 82% of them seen just once. Sequences were obtained from naive CD4+ T cells from PBMCs, cultured in vitro. Subset in this sample: naive CD4+ T cells isolated by negative enrichment. These receptors were collected from an adult with COVID-19.

This clone showed up just a few times. V and J are TRBV6-5 and TRBJ2-2; tentatively, D is TRBD2 (5 bases). Per the germline V gene, CDR1 is MNHEY and CDR2 is SVGAGI. Trimming removed 8 bases from V and 6 bases from J, with 7 bases in between. The CDR3 loop spans 11 amino acids. In DNA, the CDR3 is TGTGCCAGCTCGAGGGCCGGGGAGCTGTTTTTT. It specifies CASSRAGELFF.

The chain has TRBV13 and TRBJ2-3; no definite D call. In germline, CDR1 is PRHDT, CDR2 FYEKMQ (reference sequence). V was trimmed by 1 base and J by 0 bases, leaving 11 bases between them. The CDR3 totals 16 residues. The CDR3 here is CASSLAWESSTDTQYF. DNA for the CDR3: TGTGCCAGCAGCTTAGCGTGGGAATCTAGCACAGATACGCAGTATTTT.

The chain has TRBV30 and TRBJ2-7; TRBD2 matches 7 bases. The CDR3 covers 12 residues. Germline V gene lookup returns CDR1 GTSNPN and CDR2 SVGIG (reference sequence). J gave up 3 bases and V 2 bases, and 1 base lay outside the gene matches. The CDR3 sequence: CAWSWGGYEQYF. The CDR3 DNA reads TGTGCCTGGAGTTGGGGGGGCTACGAGCAGTACTTC.

The rearrangement joins TRBV5-1 to TRBJ2-5; 7 bases agree with TRBD2. The CDR3 consists of 15 residues. Trimming took 0 bases from V and 4 from J; bases not matched to a gene: 6. Germline V CDR1 and CDR2: SGHRS, YFSETQ. The CDR3 coding sequence is TGCGCCAGCAGCTTGGTACCTAGCGGATTAGAGACCCAGTACTTC. It encodes CASSLVPSGLETQYF.

This clone has a single count. In DNA form, the CDR3 reads TGCGCCAGCAGCTTGGGACAGGGCCTTGAGACCCAGTACTTC. Residues: CASSLGQGLETQYF. J is TRBJ2-5 and V is TRBV5-1; 7 bases fit TRBD1. Trimming took 0 bases from V and 5 from J; bases not matched to a gene: 4. The CDR3 is 14 amino acids. Germline CDR1 SGHRS, CDR2 YFSETQ.

Comments on this clone: It is unclear where the CDR3 begins or ends on the DNA, so no DNA is shown, and the CDR3 is as TCRdb lists it. The rearrangement joins TRBV7-9 to TRBJ1-2. CDR1 and CDR2 from the germline V gene are SEHNR and FQNEAQ (reference sequence). A total of 15 residues make up the CDR3, ends included. CDR3 protein: CASSPVGGGSIGGTF.

The chain recombines TRBV28 with TRBJ1-5; D remains unclear. Deletions cut 6 bases from V and 5 bases from J, with 20 bases between. The CDR3 sequence is 16 residues long. Germline V gene lookup returns CDR1 MDHEN and CDR2 SYDVKM. The CDR3 DNA is TGTGCCAGCAGCCCTCCTTGGGGTGCTTCGGATCAGCCCCAGCATTTT. It encodes CASSPPWGASDQPQHF.

This chain links TRBV28 with TRBJ2-7, with 8 nucleotides matching TRBD2. Germline V gene data show CDR1 as MDHEN and CDR2 as SYDVKM. The J segment lost 1 base and the V segment lost 4 bases, leaving 6 bases of the junction unmatched. The CDR3 is 15 amino acids. The CDR3 protein is CASSSPGLESYEQYF. The CDR3, as DNA: TGTGCCAGCAGTTCTCCGGGACTAGAATCCTACGAGCAGTACTTC.

This chain links TRBV27 with TRBJ1-3; TRBD1 aligns across 7 bases. Germline values: CDR1 MNHEY, CDR2 SMNVEV (reference sequence). The CDR3 totals 17 residues. Germline trimming cut 5 bases from V and 1 base from J; bases unmatched to any gene: 11. CDR3: CASSPNRRGWSGNTIYF. The CDR3 coding sequence is TGTGCCAGCAGTCCCAACCGCAGGGGGTGGTCTGGAAACACCATATATTTT.

The chain joins TRBV19 to TRBJ2-3, with 9 bases aligning to TRBD1. There are 16 residues in the CDR3. From germline, CDR1 is LNHDA and CDR2 SQIVND (reference sequence). V lost 5 bases to trimming and J lost 3 bases; unmatched junction nucleotides: 9. The CDR3 region has the DNA TGTGCCAGTAGTCCCGGGACAGGGTTTAAGACAGATACGCAGTATTTT. Translation gives CASSPGTGFKTDTQYF.

CDR3 protein: CASSLVLADTQYF. The CDR3 DNA reads as TGTGCCAGCAGCTTAGTCCTAGCAGATACGCAGTATTTT. This chain connects TRBV11-3 to TRBJ2-3; no firm D call. The length of the CDR3 is 13 residues. CDR1 and CDR2 from the germline V gene are SGHNT and YENEEA. Trimming left V 1 base short and J 4 bases short, with 6 bases between. The full variable domain, rest sourced from reference TRBV11-3 and TRBJ2-3, is EAGVVQSPRYKIIEKKQPVAFWCNPISGHNTLYWYLQNLGQGPELLIRYENEEAVDDSQLPKDRFSAERLKGVDSTLKIQPAELGDSAVYLCASSLVLADTQYFGPGTRLTVL.

The gene calls are TRBV19 and TRBJ2-7; the match to TRBD1 covers 7 bases. The CDR3 length is 14 residues. J gave up 5 bases and V 10 bases, and 14 bases lay outside the gene matches. CDR1 and CDR2 from the germline V gene are LNHDA and SQIVND (reference sequence). CDR3 DNA sequence: TGTGCCACCAACGACAGGGTGGGCGCGAACGAGCAGTACTTC. It codes for CATNDRVGANEQYF.

The rearrangement uses TRBV5-4 and TRBJ1-2; D is undetermined. The ends were cut back, 5 bases at V and 4 bases at J, with 15 bases in the middle. The germline CDR1 and CDR2 sequences are SGHNT and YYREEE (reference sequence). This CDR3 contains 14 residues. The CDR3 DNA follows: TGTGCCAGCAGAGTGGGAGGGAGCGTCTATGGCTACACCTTC. This gives the protein CASRVGGSVYGYTF.

V is TRBV6-2 or TRBV6-3 and J is TRBJ1-2; 12 bases agree with TRBD1. The CDR3 runs 15 residues. Germline V gene sequence: CDR1 MNHEY, CDR2 SVGEGT. V was pared by 4 bases and J by 4 bases, with 4 bases of the junction left unmatched. CDR3 sequence: CASSSPGQGAYGYTF. The CDR3, as DNA: TGTGCCAGCAGTTCCCCGGGACAGGGGGCCTATGGCTACACCTTC.

This chain connects TRBV4-1 to TRBJ2-6; 7 bases map to TRBD1. This CDR3 is built from 16 residues. The V gene's germline CDR1 is MGHRA and CDR2 YSYEKL. Losses at the gene ends were 1 base for V and 3 bases for J; bases not matched to a gene: 3. The CDR3 region has the DNA TGCGCCAGCAGCCAAGCCTACAGGGGTGGGGCCAACGTCCTGACTTTC. Amino acids: CASSQAYRGGANVLTF.

This chain joins TRBV27 and TRBJ2-7; D gene ambiguous. Looked up from germline, CDR1 is MNHEY and CDR2 is SMNVEV (reference sequence). Trimming removed 2 bases from V and 5 bases from J, with 13 bases in between. This CDR3 has 14 amino acids. CDR3 nucleotides: TGTGCCAGCAGTTTAACCCCCTTAAGTAACGAGCAGTACTTC. This gives the protein CASSLTPLSNEQYF.

The V call is TRBV29-1, the J call TRBJ2-3; 7 nucleotides agree with TRBD1. This CDR3 spans 14 amino acids. CDR1 is SQVTM, CDR2 ANQGSEA, per germline. J was trimmed by 4 bases and V by 7 bases; bases with no gene match: 11. CDR3: CSASARGQADTQYF. Here the CDR3 DNA reads TGCAGCGCCTCAGCGAGGGGGCAGGCAGATACGCAGTATTTT.

This clone turned up a few times. The CDR3 reads CASSLYRGTEAFF. As DNA, the CDR3 is TGTGCCAGCAGTTTATACAGGGGCACTGAAGCTTTCTTT. V and J are TRBV27 and TRBJ1-1; 7 bases align to TRBD1. V was pared by 1 base and J by 4 bases, with 0 bases of the junction left unmatched. The CDR3 covers 13 residues. Per the germline V gene, CDR1 is MNHEY and CDR2 is SMNVEV (reference sequence).

CDR3: CASSSSLQGDTQYF. The CDR3 DNA is TGTGCCAGCAGCTCGAGTCTACAGGGAGATACGCAGTATTTT. The rearrangement joins TRBV11-2 to TRBJ2-3; a possible D gene is TRBD1 (6 bases). V was clipped by 4 bases and J by 5 bases, with 13 bases between them. Germline CDR1 reads SGHAT; CDR2 reads FQNNGV. This CDR3 spans 14 amino acids.

V and J are TRBV18 and TRBJ2-7; 9 bases line up with TRBD1. V was clipped by 6 bases and J by 5 bases; unmatched bases: 5. This CDR3 comprises 13 residues. Germline CDR1 and CDR2: KGHSH and LQKENI. CDR3 region: CASSPGQGHEQYF. CDR3 in DNA: TGTGCCAGCTCCCCGGGACAGGGTCACGAGCAGTACTTC.

This chain uses TRBV10-3 with TRBJ2-2, with 7 bases that match TRBD2. The ends lost 6 bases at V and 3 bases at J; junction bases unmatched: 7. The germline V gene encodes CDR1 ENHRY and CDR2 SYGVKD. The CDR3 runs 15 residues. For the CDR3, the DNA is TGTGCCATCAGAACGTCACGGGGGGACACCGGGGAGCTGTTTTTT. It is translated as CAIRTSRGDTGELFF.

V usage is TRBV5-1 and J usage is TRBJ2-7, with D possibly TRBD2 on 5 matching bases. V was pared by 1 base and J by 4 bases, with 15 bases between. The CDR3 extends over 15 amino acids. The germline gives CDR1 SGHRS, CDR2 YFSETQ. CDR3 coding DNA: TGCGCCAGCAGCTTGACCGCTTATGAGGGTTACGAGCAGTACTTC. Its protein product is CASSLTAYEGYEQYF.

The chain is built from TRBV5-4 and TRBJ2-3, with TRBD2 matching over 11 bases. The CDR3 is made up of 14 amino acids. With V trimmed by 4 bases and J by 5 bases, 3 bases remained unmatched. The germline CDR1 and CDR2 sequences are SGHNT and YYREEE (reference sequence). The CDR3 bases are TGTGCCAGCAGCGTAACTAGCGGGAGAGATACGCAGTATTTT. Translating gives CASSVTSGRDTQYF.

This chain links TRBV11-2 with TRBJ2-5, with TRBD1 matching 8 bases. The V gene's germline CDR1 is SGHAT and CDR2 FQNNGV. The CDR3 is made up of 15 amino acids. V gave up 4 bases and J gave up 5 bases; unmatched junction bases: 9. The CDR3 sequence is CASSSTQGGIETQYF. Written as DNA, the CDR3 is TGTGCCAGCAGCTCCACACAGGGGGGAATCGAGACCCAGTACTTC.

The chain has TRBV28 and TRBJ1-2, with D perhaps TRBD1 (5 bases). Germline V gives CDR1 MDHEN, CDR2 SYDVKM. The CDR3 extends over 12 amino acids. Deletions cut 7 bases from V and 8 bases from J, with 14 bases between. The CDR3 here is CASTQGIRGYTF. CDR3 DNA: TGTGCCAGCACCCAGGGTATTAGGGGCTACACCTTC.

CDR3 DNA: TGTGCCAGCAGCTCCAGCAGGGTTCTTTACGAGCAGTACTTC. It is translated as CASSSSRVLYEQYF. The genes are TRBV5-5 and TRBJ2-7; a possible D gene is TRBD1 (5 bases). Germline values: CDR1 SGHKS, CDR2 YYEKEE (reference sequence). V lost 3 bases and J 4 bases, leaving 14 bases between the germline ends. This CDR3 is built from 14 residues.

Comments on this clone: The junction does not match germline at one end; this may be a read error. The chain combines TRBV2 with TRBJ2-7, with D perhaps TRBD2 (5 bases). CDR1 and CDR2 from the germline V gene are SNHLY and FYNNEI. This CDR3 is built from 13 residues. CDR3 loop: CASKGSASHEQYF. The CDR3 DNA follows: TGTGCCAGCAAGGGTAGCGCCTCCCACGAGCAGTACTTC.

The V gene is TRBV7-9, the J gene TRBJ2-7; D gene unclear. Looked up from germline, CDR1 is SEHNR and CDR2 is FQNEAQ (reference sequence). The germline V and J ends were trimmed by 8 bases and 5 bases, with 10 bases remaining between them. The CDR3 runs to 11 residues. CDR3 in DNA: TGTGCCAGCTCGTGGAATGACGAGCAGTACTTC. As protein: CASSWNDEQYF. Looking up the rest from reference TRBV7-9 and TRBJ2-7 gives the full variable domain: DTGVSQNPRHKITKRGQNVTFRCDPISEHNRLYWYRQTLGQGPEFLTYFQNEAQLEKSRLLSDRFSAERPKGSFSTLEIQRTEQGDSAMYLCASSWNDEQYFGPGTRLTVT.

V gene TRBV27 combines with J gene TRBJ2-7; 9 bases map to TRBD1. The length of the CDR3 is 15 residues. The germline gives CDR1 MNHEY, CDR2 SMNVEV (reference sequence). V dropped 2 bases and J dropped 1; count of bases not matched to a gene: 3. In DNA form, the CDR3 reads TGTGCCAGCAGTTTAATTGGGACAGGGTCCTACGAGCAGTACTTC. It yields the protein CASSLIGTGSYEQYF.

This sequence joins TRBV9 and TRBJ1-5; D not certain. CDR1 and CDR2 from the germline V gene are SGDLS and YYNGEE. With 7 bases removed from V and 6 bases from J, the gap between germline ends came to 20 bases. This CDR3 comprises 15 residues. CDR3 protein: CASSEGISGTQPQHF. The CDR3 region has the DNA TGTGCCAGCTCTGAAGGAATCAGTGGTACTCAGCCCCAGCATTTT.

The rearrangement links TRBV6-2 or TRBV6-3 to TRBJ2-7; 7 bases map to TRBD2. Trimming cost V 2 bases and J 2 bases; bases outside gene matches: 6. The CDR3 is 15 residues long. Germline CDR1 MNHEY, CDR2 SVGEGT. This CDR3 is CASSYRGTTPYEQYF. CDR3 DNA: TGTGCCAGCAGTTACAGAGGGACTACCCCCTACGAGCAGTACTTC.

The chain recombines TRBV5-4 with TRBJ2-5; D uncertain. V lost 0 bases and J 3 bases, leaving 6 bases between the germline ends. The CDR3 sequence is 13 residues long. CDR1 SGHNT and CDR2 YYREEE come from the germline V gene (reference sequence). The CDR3 coding sequence is TGTGCCAGCAGCTTGGAAAGAGAAGAGACCCAGTACTTC. Translating gives CASSLEREETQYF.